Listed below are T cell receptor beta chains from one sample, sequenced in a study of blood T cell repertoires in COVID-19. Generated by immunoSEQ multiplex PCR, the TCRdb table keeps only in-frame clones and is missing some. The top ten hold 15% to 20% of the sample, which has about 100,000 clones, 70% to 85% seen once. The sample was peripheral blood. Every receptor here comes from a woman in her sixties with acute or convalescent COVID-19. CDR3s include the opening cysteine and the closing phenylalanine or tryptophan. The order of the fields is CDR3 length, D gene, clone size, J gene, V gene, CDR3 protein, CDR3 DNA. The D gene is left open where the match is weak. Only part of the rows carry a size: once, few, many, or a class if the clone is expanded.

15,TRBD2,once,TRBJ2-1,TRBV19,CASSIPGGFNNEQFF,TGTGCCAGTAGTATCCCCGGGGGGTTCAACAATGAGCAGTTCTTC
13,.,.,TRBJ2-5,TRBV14,CASSQRSQETQYF,TGTGCCAGCAGCCAGCGGTCTCAAGAGACCCAGTACTTC
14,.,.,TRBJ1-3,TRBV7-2,CASSWPGTQGAIYF,TGTGCCAGCAGCTGGCCCGGGACTCAAGGGGCCATATATTTT
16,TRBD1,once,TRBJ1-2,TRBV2,CASTLIPGQGKSGYTF,TGTGCCAGCACTCTAATCCCGGGACAGGGAAAATCTGGCTACACCTTC
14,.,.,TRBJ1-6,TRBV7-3,CASSSGDSNSPLHF,TGTGCCAGCAGCTCAGGGGATAGTAATTCACCCCTCCACTTT
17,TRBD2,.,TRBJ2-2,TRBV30,CAWARDLAGDFTGELFF,TGTGCCTGGGCTCGGGACCTAGCGGGGGATTTCACCGGGGAGCTGTTTTTT
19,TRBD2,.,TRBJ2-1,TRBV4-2,CASSQDPNRTSGGVNEQFF,TGTGCCAGCAGCCAAGATCCCAACAGGACTAGCGGGGGGGTAAATGAGCAGTTCTTC
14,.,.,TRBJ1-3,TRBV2,CASSEGHIGDTIYF,TGTGCCAGCAGTGAAGGACACATAGGGGACACCATATATTTT
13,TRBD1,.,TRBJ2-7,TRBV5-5,CASSWDRGDEQYF,TGTGCCAGCAGCTGGGACAGGGGTGACGAGCAGTACTTC
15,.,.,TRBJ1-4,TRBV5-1,CASSLELRPNEKLFF,TGCGCCAGCAGCTTGGAGCTGCGTCCTAATGAAAAACTGTTTTTT
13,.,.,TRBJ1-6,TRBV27,CASSSGSLSPLHF,TGTGCCAGCAGTTCCGGGTCGCTTTCACCCCTCCACTTT
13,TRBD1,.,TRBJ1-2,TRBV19,CASMGQVFYGYTF,TGTGCCAGTATGGGACAGGTTTTCTATGGCTACACCTTC
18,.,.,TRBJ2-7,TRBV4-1,CASSQDPTGGGHSYEQYF,TGCGCCAGCAGCCAAGACCCTACCGGCGGGGGCCACTCCTACGAGCAGTACTTC
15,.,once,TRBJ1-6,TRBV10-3,CAISESGVNNSPLHF,TGTGCCATCAGTGAGTCGGGAGTTAATAATTCACCCCTCCACTTT
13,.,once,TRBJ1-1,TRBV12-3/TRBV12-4,CASTQGGSTEAFF,TGTGCCAGCACACAGGGCGGCAGCACTGAAGCTTTCTTT
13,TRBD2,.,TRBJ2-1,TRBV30,CAFGTSGIGEQFF,TGTGCCTTCGGGACTAGCGGGATAGGAGAGCAGTTCTTC
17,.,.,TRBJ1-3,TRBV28,CASSQLWQGGPGNTIYF,TGTGCCAGCAGCCAACTCTGGCAGGGAGGCCCTGGAAACACCATATATTTT
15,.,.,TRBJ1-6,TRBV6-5,CASSYSGGGNSPLHF,TGTGCCAGCAGTTACTCCGGGGGGGGTAATTCACCCCTCCACTTT
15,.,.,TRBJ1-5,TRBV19,CASSMQPGPNQPQHF,TGTGCCAGTAGTATGCAACCAGGGCCGAATCAGCCCCAGCATTTT
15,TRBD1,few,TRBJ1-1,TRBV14,CASSPTTGVGTEAFF,TGTGCCAGCAGCCCGACTACAGGGGTGGGCACTGAAGCTTTCTTT
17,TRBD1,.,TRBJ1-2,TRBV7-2,CASSLGGTGGPESGYTF,TGTGCCAGCAGCTTAGGTGGGACAGGGGGGCCCGAAAGCGGCTACACCTTC
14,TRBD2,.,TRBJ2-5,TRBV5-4,CATNPSGAQETQYF,TGTGCCACCAACCCTAGCGGGGCACAAGAGACCCAGTACTTC
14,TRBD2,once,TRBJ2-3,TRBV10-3,CAIGLAGDTDTQYF,TGTGCCATCGGGCTAGCGGGGGACACAGATACGCAGTATTTT
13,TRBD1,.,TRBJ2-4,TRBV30,CAWSGTGVNIQYF,TGTGCCTGGTCCGGGACAGGGGTAAACATTCAGTACTTC
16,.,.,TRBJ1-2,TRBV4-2,CASSQGAPGGNYGYTF,TGTGCCAGCAGCCAAGGGGCCCCCGGGGGGAACTATGGCTACACCTTC
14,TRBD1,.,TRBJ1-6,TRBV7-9,CASSPRGHNSPLHF,TGTGCCAGCAGCCCCAGGGGGCATAATTCACCCCTCCACTTT
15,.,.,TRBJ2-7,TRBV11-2,CASSLAPAGPYEQYF,TGTGCCAGCAGCTTAGCCCCTGCAGGGCCCTACGAGCAGTACTTC
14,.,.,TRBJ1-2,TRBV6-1,CASSEGRFNYGYTF,TGTGCCAGCAGTGAAGGTCGGTTTAACTATGGCTACACCTTC
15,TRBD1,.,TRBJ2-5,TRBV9,CASSKQGAYQETQYF,TGTGCCAGCAGCAAACAGGGGGCGTACCAAGAGACCCAGTACTTC
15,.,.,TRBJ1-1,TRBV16,CASSQVRAVGTEAFF,TGTGCCAGCAGCCAAGTTCGTGCGGTGGGCACTGAAGCTTTCTTT
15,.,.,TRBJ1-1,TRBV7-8,CASSLWGGGGTEAFF,TGTGCCAGCAGCTTGTGGGGGGGCGGCGGGACTGAAGCTTTCTTT
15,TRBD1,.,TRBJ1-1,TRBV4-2,CASSQGGTGDTEAFF,TGTGCCAGCAGCCAAGGGGGAACAGGGGACACTGAAGCTTTCTTT